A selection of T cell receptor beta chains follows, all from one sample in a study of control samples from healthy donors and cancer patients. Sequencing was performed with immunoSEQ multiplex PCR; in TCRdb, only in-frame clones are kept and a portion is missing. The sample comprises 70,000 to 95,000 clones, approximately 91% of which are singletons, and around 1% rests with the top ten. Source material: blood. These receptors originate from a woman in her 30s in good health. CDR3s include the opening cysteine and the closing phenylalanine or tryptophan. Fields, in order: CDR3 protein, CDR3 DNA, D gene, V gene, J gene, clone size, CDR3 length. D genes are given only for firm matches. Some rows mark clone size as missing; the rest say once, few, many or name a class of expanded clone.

CDR3aa: CASSFKWERNEQFF; CDR3nt: TGTGCCAGCAGTTTTAAGTGGGAGAGGAATGAGCAGTTCTTC; d_gene: .; v_gene: TRBV11-2; j_gene: TRBJ2-1; abundance: .; len: 14
CDR3aa: CASTLFKAAAGGGYTF; CDR3nt: TGTGCCAGCACCCTTTTCAAGGCGGCGGCAGGGGGGGGCTACACCTTC; d_gene: TRBD1; v_gene: TRBV28; j_gene: TRBJ1-2; abundance: .; len: 16
CDR3aa: CASSISGYYNEQFF; CDR3nt: TGTGCCAGTAGTATAAGCGGCTACTACAATGAGCAGTTCTTC; d_gene: .; v_gene: TRBV19; j_gene: TRBJ2-1; abundance: .; len: 14
CDR3aa: CATSDLGRGFYTF; CDR3nt: TGTGCCACCAGTGATTTGGGAAGGGGGTTCTACACCTTC; d_gene: .; v_gene: TRBV24-1; j_gene: TRBJ1-2; abundance: .; len: 13
CDR3aa: CASSRPGSNEKLFF; CDR3nt: TGTGCCAGCAGCCGGCCGGGGTCTAATGAAAAACTGTTTTTT; d_gene: .; v_gene: TRBV7-2; j_gene: TRBJ1-4; abundance: .; len: 14
CDR3aa: CASSLGFRTYEQYF; CDR3nt: TGTGCCAGCAGCTTAGGGTTCAGGACCTACGAGCAGTACTTC; d_gene: .; v_gene: TRBV7-9; j_gene: TRBJ2-7; abundance: .; len: 14
CDR3aa: CASSDKGLGFSDTQYF; CDR3nt: TGCGCCAGCAGTGATAAAGGGCTAGGGTTTTCAGATACGCAGTATTTT; d_gene: .; v_gene: TRBV10-1; j_gene: TRBJ2-3; abundance: .; len: 16
CDR3aa: CASNSGHSYEQYF; CDR3nt: TGTGCCAGTAACTCGGGACACTCCTACGAGCAGTACTTC; d_gene: .; v_gene: TRBV19; j_gene: TRBJ2-7; abundance: .; len: 13
CDR3aa: CASSEVLNDEQFF; CDR3nt: TGTGCCAGCAGTGAAGTACTGAACGATGAGCAGTTCTTC; d_gene: .; v_gene: TRBV6-1; j_gene: TRBJ2-1; abundance: .; len: 13
CDR3aa: CASSLGGLSTDTQYF; CDR3nt: TGTGCCAGCAGCTTAGGGGGACTATCCACAGATACGCAGTATTTT; d_gene: TRBD2; v_gene: TRBV7-8; j_gene: TRBJ2-3; abundance: .; len: 15
CDR3aa: CATSRDTRAGDYNEQFF; CDR3nt: TGTGCCACCAGCAGAGATACGAGGGCGGGGGATTACAATGAGCAGTTCTTC; d_gene: TRBD2; v_gene: TRBV15; j_gene: TRBJ2-1; abundance: .; len: 17
CDR3aa: CASSLAMRTGSYEQYF; CDR3nt: TGCGCCAGCAGCTTGGCGATGCGGACAGGGTCCTACGAGCAGTACTTC; d_gene: TRBD1; v_gene: TRBV5-1; j_gene: TRBJ2-7; abundance: .; len: 16
CDR3aa: CASSAAGVENF; CDR3nt: TGTGCCAGCAGTGCGGCAGGGGTCGAGAACTTC; d_gene: .; v_gene: TRBV2; j_gene: TRBJ2-7; abundance: .; len: 11
CDR3aa: CASSTPTAGHLRTNEQFF; CDR3nt: TGTGCCAGTAGTACCCCCACAGCGGGACACCTCAGGACCAATGAGCAGTTCTTC; d_gene: .; v_gene: TRBV19; j_gene: TRBJ2-1; abundance: .; len: 18
CDR3aa: CASSHLTGPGSYNSPLHF; CDR3nt: TGCGCCAGCAGCCACCTGACCGGTCCAGGCTCCTATAATTCACCCCTCCACTTT; d_gene: .; v_gene: TRBV4-1; j_gene: TRBJ1-6; abundance: .; len: 18
CDR3aa: CTSSGRQKLIQPQHF; CDR3nt: TGCACCAGCTCCGGAAGACAAAAACTTATTCAGCCCCAGCATTTT; d_gene: .; v_gene: TRBV1; j_gene: TRBJ1-5; abundance: .; len: 15
CDR3aa: CASRAAGGVTF; CDR3nt: TGTGCCAGCAGAGCTGCAGGTGGTGTCACCTTC; d_gene: .; v_gene: TRBV12-3/TRBV12-4; j_gene: TRBJ1-2; abundance: .; len: 11
CDR3aa: CASSTEVYGYTF; CDR3nt: TGTGCCAGCAGTACCGAAGTTTATGGCTACACCTTC; d_gene: .; v_gene: TRBV12-3/TRBV12-4; j_gene: TRBJ1-2; abundance: .; len: 12
CDR3aa: CASSSEEATGYGYTF; CDR3nt: TGTGCCAGCAGCTCAGAGGAGGCTACGGGGTATGGCTACACCTTC; d_gene: .; v_gene: TRBV7-9; j_gene: TRBJ1-2; abundance: .; len: 15
CDR3aa: CASSPGLAGGPSEQYF; CDR3nt: TGTGCCAGCAGCCCCGGACTAGCGGGAGGGCCGAGCGAGCAGTACTTC; d_gene: TRBD2; v_gene: TRBV3-1/TRBV3-2; j_gene: TRBJ2-7; abundance: .; len: 16
CDR3aa: CSVGGRPKTEAFF; CDR3nt: TGCAGCGTTGGGGGACGGCCGAAAACGGAAGCTTTCTTT; d_gene: .; v_gene: TRBV29-1; j_gene: TRBJ1-1; abundance: .; len: 13
CDR3aa: CAWSWGKGTQYF; CDR3nt: TGTGCCTGGAGCTGGGGGAAAGGTACGCAGTATTTT; d_gene: .; v_gene: TRBV30; j_gene: TRBJ2-3; abundance: .; len: 12
CDR3aa: CAWSVLLTAGELFF; CDR3nt: TGTGCCTGGAGTGTACTACTCACGGCCGGGGAGCTGTTTTTT; d_gene: .; v_gene: TRBV30; j_gene: TRBJ2-2; abundance: .; len: 14
CDR3aa: CAIRGRGETQYF; CDR3nt: TGTGCCATCCGGGGGCGGGGCGAGACCCAGTACTTC; d_gene: .; v_gene: TRBV28; j_gene: TRBJ2-5; abundance: few; len: 12
CDR3aa: CASSSRTRYSNQPQHF; CDR3nt: TGTGCCAGCAGTTCCAGGACCAGATATAGCAATCAGCCCCAGCATTTT; d_gene: .; v_gene: TRBV6-6; j_gene: TRBJ1-5; abundance: .; len: 16
CDR3aa: CASSPLPGLVLYEQYF; CDR3nt: TGTGCCAGCAGTCCCCTCCCGGGACTAGTTCTCTACGAGCAGTACTTC; d_gene: TRBD2; v_gene: TRBV14; j_gene: TRBJ2-7; abundance: .; len: 16
CDR3aa: CASSQEAYLDRNNEQFF; CDR3nt: TGTGCCAGCAGCCAAGAGGCGTATCTGGACAGAAACAATGAGCAGTTCTTC; d_gene: .; v_gene: TRBV3-1/TRBV3-2; j_gene: TRBJ2-1; abundance: .; len: 17
CDR3aa: CASSILAGGLNTGELFF; CDR3nt: TGTGCCAGCAGCATCCTAGCGGGGGGCCTTAACACCGGGGAGCTGTTTTTT; d_gene: TRBD2; v_gene: TRBV7-3; j_gene: TRBJ2-2; abundance: .; len: 17
CDR3aa: CASSERNRNTDTQYF; CDR3nt: TGTGCCAGCAGTGAACGGAACCGCAATACAGATACGCAGTATTTT; d_gene: .; v_gene: TRBV6-1; j_gene: TRBJ2-3; abundance: .; len: 15
CDR3aa: CASSQDYNQPQHF; CDR3nt: TGCGCCAGCAGCCAAGATTATAATCAGCCCCAGCATTTT; d_gene: .; v_gene: TRBV4-1; j_gene: TRBJ1-5; abundance: .; len: 13
CDR3aa: CASSEGLSEAFF; CDR3nt: TGCGCCAGCAGCGAAGGACTATCAGAAGCTTTCTTT; d_gene: .; v_gene: TRBV5-1; j_gene: TRBJ1-1; abundance: .; len: 12
CDR3aa: CASSFRGRVDLQHF; CDR3nt: TGTGCCAGCAGTTTTAGGGGCCGAGTGGACCTACAGCATTTT; d_gene: .; v_gene: TRBV27; j_gene: TRBJ1-5; abundance: .; len: 14
CDR3aa: CASSRRDRDNSPLHF; CDR3nt: TGTGCCAGCAGCCGCCGGGACCGAGATAATTCACCCCTCCACTTT; d_gene: .; v_gene: TRBV6-5; j_gene: TRBJ1-6; abundance: once; len: 15
CDR3aa: CASNDGYSGNTIYF; CDR3nt: TGTGCCAGCAACGACGGGTACTCTGGAAACACCATATATTTT; d_gene: .; v_gene: TRBV5-4; j_gene: TRBJ1-3; abundance: .; len: 14
CDR3aa: CASTLTSGRYNEQFF; CDR3nt: TGTGCCAGCACCTTGACTAGCGGGAGGTACAATGAGCAGTTCTTC; d_gene: TRBD2; v_gene: TRBV6-5; j_gene: TRBJ2-1; abundance: .; len: 15
CDR3aa: CASSLAENPPNEQYF; CDR3nt: TGCGCCAGCAGCTTGGCCGAGAATCCCCCCAACGAGCAGTACTTC; d_gene: .; v_gene: TRBV5-1; j_gene: TRBJ2-7; abundance: .; len: 15
CDR3aa: CASSLDRTRAGEQFF; CDR3nt: TGTGCCAGCAGCTTAGATAGGACTAGGGCTGGTGAGCAGTTCTTC; d_gene: TRBD2; v_gene: TRBV11-3; j_gene: TRBJ2-1; abundance: .; len: 15
CDR3aa: CASSMEGAPQHF; CDR3nt: TGTGCCAGTAGTATGGAGGGAGCGCCCCAGCATTTT; d_gene: .; v_gene: TRBV19; j_gene: TRBJ1-5; abundance: once; len: 12
CDR3aa: CASSSIAGTVSYEQYF; CDR3nt: TGTGCCAGCAGCTCGATAGCCGGGACGGTCTCCTACGAGCAGTACTTC; d_gene: .; v_gene: TRBV5-5; j_gene: TRBJ2-7; abundance: .; len: 16
CDR3aa: CASSPRDRVSEQYF; CDR3nt: TGTGCCAGCAGCCCCCGGGACAGGGTATCCGAGCAGTACTTC; d_gene: TRBD1; v_gene: TRBV7-7; j_gene: TRBJ2-7; abundance: .; len: 14
CDR3aa: CASSLVAGTGGGELFF; CDR3nt: TGTGCCAGCAGCTTAGTGGCCGGGACAGGGGGCGGGGAGCTGTTTTTT; d_gene: TRBD1; v_gene: TRBV7-8; j_gene: TRBJ2-2; abundance: .; len: 16
CDR3aa: CASSDPDSNLGGYTF; CDR3nt: TGTGCCAGCAGTGATCCAGACAGCAACCTCGGTGGCTACACCTTC; d_gene: .; v_gene: TRBV6-1; j_gene: TRBJ1-2; abundance: once; len: 15
CDR3aa: CASTGGRNSPLHF; CDR3nt: TGTGCCAGCACAGGGGGGCGTAATTCACCCCTCCACTTT; d_gene: TRBD1; v_gene: TRBV19; j_gene: TRBJ1-6; abundance: .; len: 13
CDR3aa: CASSIGKGRGGNQPQHF; CDR3nt: TGTGCCAGTAGTATAGGAAAGGGAAGAGGGGGCAATCAGCCCCAGCATTTT; d_gene: .; v_gene: TRBV19; j_gene: TRBJ1-5; abundance: .; len: 17
CDR3aa: CASSWTGSSYNEQFF; CDR3nt: TGCGCCAGCAGCTGGACAGGGAGCTCCTACAATGAGCAGTTCTTC; d_gene: TRBD1; v_gene: TRBV5-1; j_gene: TRBJ2-1; abundance: .; len: 15
CDR3aa: CAIQGGAGVDTEAFF; CDR3nt: TGTGCCATCCAAGGGGGGGCTGGGGTCGACACTGAAGCTTTCTTT; d_gene: .; v_gene: TRBV10-3; j_gene: TRBJ1-1; abundance: .; len: 15
CDR3aa: CASSSQTGEKTYEQYF; CDR3nt: TGTGCCAGCTCAAGCCAGACAGGGGAGAAAACCTACGAGCAGTACTTC; d_gene: TRBD1; v_gene: TRBV18; j_gene: TRBJ2-7; abundance: .; len: 16
CDR3aa: CASEDRGRGTDTQYF; CDR3nt: TGCGCCAGCGAGGACAGGGGTCGGGGCACAGATACGCAGTATTTT; d_gene: TRBD1; v_gene: TRBV10-2; j_gene: TRBJ2-3; abundance: .; len: 15
CDR3aa: CATSRDRGYEQYF; CDR3nt: TGTGCCACCTCTCGGGACAGGGGCTACGAGCAGTACTTC; d_gene: TRBD1; v_gene: TRBV6-5; j_gene: TRBJ2-7; abundance: .; len: 13
CDR3aa: CASSVDLTSGSGTDTQYF; CDR3nt: TGTGCCAGCAGTGTCGATCTGACTAGCGGGAGCGGCACAGATACGCAGTATTTT; d_gene: TRBD2; v_gene: TRBV25-1; j_gene: TRBJ2-3; abundance: .; len: 18
CDR3aa: CASSIGPRNSGNTIYF; CDR3nt: TGTGCCAGTAGTATAGGCCCGAGAAACTCTGGAAACACCATATATTTT; d_gene: .; v_gene: TRBV19; j_gene: TRBJ1-3; abundance: .; len: 16
CDR3aa: CASSLSGPYNEQFF; CDR3nt: TGTGCCAGCAGCTTATCGGGACCGTACAATGAGCAGTTCTTC; d_gene: .; v_gene: TRBV7-3; j_gene: TRBJ2-1; abundance: once; len: 14
CDR3aa: CASRPLGGGYTF; CDR3nt: TGTGCCAGCAGGCCGCTGGGGGGCGGCTACACCTTC; d_gene: .; v_gene: TRBV27; j_gene: TRBJ1-2; abundance: .; len: 12
CDR3aa: CASSSVSGGYGYTF; CDR3nt: TGTGCCAGCAGCTCTGTTTCAGGGGGATATGGCTACACCTTC; d_gene: TRBD1; v_gene: TRBV11-1; j_gene: TRBJ1-2; abundance: .; len: 14
CDR3aa: CAWSVLTANTGELFF; CDR3nt: TGTGCCTGGAGTGTGTTGACAGCAAACACCGGGGAGCTGTTTTTT; d_gene: .; v_gene: TRBV30; j_gene: TRBJ2-2; abundance: .; len: 15
CDR3aa: CSAGTGGVAFF; CDR3nt: TGCAGTGCTGGTACAGGGGGGGTGGCTTTCTTT; d_gene: TRBD1; v_gene: TRBV20-1; j_gene: TRBJ1-1; abundance: .; len: 11
CDR3aa: CASSYRGRGTGELFF; CDR3nt: TGTGCCAGCAGCTACAGGGGGCGCGGGACCGGGGAGCTGTTTTTT; d_gene: TRBD1; v_gene: TRBV3-1/TRBV3-2; j_gene: TRBJ2-2; abundance: once; len: 15
CDR3aa: CASSLVWAANTGELFF; CDR3nt: TGTGCCAGCAGCTTAGTTTGGGCCGCGAACACCGGGGAGCTGTTTTTT; d_gene: .; v_gene: TRBV11-2; j_gene: TRBJ2-2; abundance: .; len: 16